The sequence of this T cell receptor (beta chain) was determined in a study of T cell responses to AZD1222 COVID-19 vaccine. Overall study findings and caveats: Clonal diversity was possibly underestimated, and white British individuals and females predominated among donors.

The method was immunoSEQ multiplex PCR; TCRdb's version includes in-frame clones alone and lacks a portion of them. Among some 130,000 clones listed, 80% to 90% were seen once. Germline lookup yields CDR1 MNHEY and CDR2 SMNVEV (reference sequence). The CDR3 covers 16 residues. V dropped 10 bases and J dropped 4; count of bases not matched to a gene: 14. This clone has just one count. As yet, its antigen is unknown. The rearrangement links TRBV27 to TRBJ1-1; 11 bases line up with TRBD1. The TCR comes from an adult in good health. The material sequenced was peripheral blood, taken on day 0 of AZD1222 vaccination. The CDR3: CATKRDRGFSGTEAFF. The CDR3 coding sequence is TGTGCCACAAAAAGGGACAGGGGGTTTTCGGGCACTGAAGCTTTCTTT.